This T cell receptor beta chain was profiled in a study of CXCR3-negative and CXCR3-positive naive CD8 T cells. Through 5' RACE with UMI labels, the TRB cDNA libraries were prepared. TCRdb reprocessed the 5' RACE reads and keeps a single row for each CDR3 protein, giving no DNA. The repertoire shows 35,000 to 45,000 distinct CDR3 sequences; the top ten hold around 2%. Turning to this clonotype: What it recognizes is unknown.

General study results and limits: Partial loss of CXCR3 expression followed cryopreservation; most assays used fresh PBMCs. Both naive subsets, CXCR3-negative and CXCR3-positive, displayed similar TRBV-TRBJ usage, unlike memory cells.

Sequencing was done on a sample of naive CXCR3- CD8+ T cells from blood. Documented subset: CD45RO-CCR7+CD27+CD95- naive CD8+ T cells lacking CXCR3 (TNR3-). The TCR comes from a human donor in good health. Some clones in this sample may be carry-over from other donors' samples.

The CDR3 sequence: CASSFTGSNYNEQFF. The chain uses TRBV5-6 and TRBJ2-1; TCRdb's assignment of TRBD1 cannot be checked, as there is no DNA. Germline V gives CDR1 SGHDT, CDR2 YYEEEE. CDR3 length: 15 amino acids.